This TCR beta chain was profiled in a study of cytomegalovirus exposure and HLA in healthy donors. Study outcomes and limitations: The authors assumed roughly uniform sequencing depth across donors for presence/absence analyses.

As for this clone: Its matching antigen is unknown.

Primers: 60 Vbeta forward and 13 Jbeta reverse. The data were produced by immunoSEQ multiplex PCR, yet TCRdb's version contains in-frame clones alone and is incomplete. The data contain 100,000 to 150,000 clones, around 72% of them seen just once; the ten biggest clones take up less than 4.5%. The V gene's germline CDR1 is SGHRS and CDR2 YFSETQ. CDR3 size: 14 residues. The trim removed 2 bases at V and 7 bases at J, leaving 6 bases unmatched. V and J are TRBV5-1 and TRBJ2-7, with TRBD2 matching 10 bases. The clonotype comes from a young man in good health and CMV-seronegative. The specimen was PBMCs. CDR3 region: CASSLAGGPREQYF. CDR3 coding DNA: TGCGCCAGCAGCTTAGCGGGGGGGCCCCGAGAGCAGTACTTC.